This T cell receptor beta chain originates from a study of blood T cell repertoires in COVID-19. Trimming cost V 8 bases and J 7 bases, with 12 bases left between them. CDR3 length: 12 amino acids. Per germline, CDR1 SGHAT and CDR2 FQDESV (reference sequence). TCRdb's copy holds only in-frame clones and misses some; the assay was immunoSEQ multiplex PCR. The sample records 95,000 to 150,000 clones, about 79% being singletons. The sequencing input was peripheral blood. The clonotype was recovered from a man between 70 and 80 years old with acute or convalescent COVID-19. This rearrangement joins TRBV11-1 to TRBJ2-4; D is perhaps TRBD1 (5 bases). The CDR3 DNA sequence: TGTGCCAGCGGCGGACAACGGAACATTCAGTACTTC. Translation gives CASGGQRNIQYF.